The 29 T cell receptor beta chains below all came from one sample that was sequenced in a study of T cell changes during pregnancy in multiple sclerosis (dated by TCRdb to about 2019). Receptor libraries were prepared by the immunoSEQ multiplex PCR assay. Imported from immuneACCESS, the table was reduced by TCRdb to in-frame sequences with V and J called. These copies leave out some clones; in studies compared against another copy, an unresolved V gene accounts for under half, and the cause of the remainder is not known. The sample table contains around 130,000 clones; only one count was recorded for around 97% of them. The ten most abundant clones make up over 0.35% of the sample. This specimen consisted of peripheral blood, obtained after pregnancy. These receptors were collected from a female donor with multiple sclerosis, enrolled in a pregnancy study.

The V and J genes are TRBV10-3 and TRBJ2-3; a weak D match, TRBD2 (5 bases). CDR1 and CDR2 from the germline V gene are ENHRY and SYGVKD. V was pared by 10 bases and J by 6 bases, with 14 bases between. The CDR3 contains 12 residues. The CDR3 here is CATRAGPDTQYF. The CDR3 nucleotides read TGTGCCACGAGGGCGGGCCCGGATACGCAGTATTTT.

The chain is built from TRBV5-6 and TRBJ1-4; 8 bases line up with TRBD1. The CDR3 covers 16 residues. V gave up 2 bases and J gave up 5 bases; unmatched junction bases: 8. The germline CDR1 and CDR2 sequences are SGHDT and YYEEEE. In DNA form, the CDR3 reads TGTGCCAGCAGCTTAGGACAGGGTTCGCGGAATGAAAAACTGTTTTTT. Residues: CASSLGQGSRNEKLFF.

The J gene is TRBJ2-5, the V gene TRBV6-6; 9 nucleotides match TRBD1. This CDR3 spans 13 amino acids. The V segment lost 5 bases and the J segment 5 bases; nucleotides outside the gene matches: 3. Per germline, CDR1 MNHNY and CDR2 SVGAGI (reference sequence). The CDR3 protein is CASSTGTGETQYF. The CDR3 coding sequence is TGTGCCAGCAGTACCGGGACAGGGGAGACCCAGTACTTC.

The chain has TRBV13 and TRBJ2-7, with 8 positions matching TRBD1. This CDR3 contains 14 residues. Germline V gene sequence: CDR1 PRHDT, CDR2 FYEKMQ (reference sequence). V dropped 5 bases and J dropped 2; count of bases not matched to a gene: 5. The CDR3 bases are TGTGCCAGCAGCCCAGGGGGCAGGGCCTACGAGCAGTACTTC. It codes for CASSPGGRAYEQYF.

The chain has TRBV19 and TRBJ1-2, with D perhaps TRBD1 (5 bases). V was pared by 1 base and J by 4 bases, with 19 bases between. This CDR3 has 17 residues. CDR1 and CDR2 (germline): LNHDA, SQIVND (reference sequence). The CDR3, as DNA: TGTGCCAGTAGTATAGGGGCGGCGGTTGGGGCGGCCTATGGCTACACCTTC. This sequence encodes CASSIGAAVGAAYGYTF. Complete variable domain (other parts from reference TRBV19 and TRBJ1-2): DGGITQSPKYLFRKEGQNVTLSCEQNLNHDAMYWYRQDPGQGLRLIYYSQIVNDFQKGDIAEGYSVSREKKESFPLTVTSAQKNPTAFYLCASSIGAAVGAAYGYTFGSGTRLTVV.

This chain connects TRBV29-1 to TRBJ2-7; the D gene is possibly TRBD1 (6 bases). Germline V gene lookup returns CDR1 SQVTM and CDR2 ANQGSEA. The V gene lost 5 bases and the J gene lost 9 bases, with 14 bases spanning the gap. This CDR3 contains 11 residues. Here the CDR3 reads CSVYTGKGQYF. CDR3 in DNA: TGCAGCGTTTATACAGGGAAGGGGCAGTACTTC.

The rearrangement links TRBV4-2 to TRBJ2-7; 7 bases map to TRBD1. V shed 3 bases, J shed 2 bases, and the junction held 7 bases outside the gene matches. The CDR3 loop spans 15 amino acids. The germline CDR1 and CDR2 sequences are LGHNA and YNFKEQ. CDR3 sequence: CASSHATGTAYEQYF. The CDR3 DNA reads TGTGCCAGCAGCCATGCAACCGGGACAGCCTACGAGCAGTACTTC.

The chain has TRBV5-1 and TRBJ2-1; 9 bases are shared with TRBD2. This CDR3 is 15 amino acids long. Germline CDR1 reads SGHRS; CDR2 reads YFSETQ. V was clipped by 1 base and J by 8 bases; unmatched bases: 7. The CDR3 nucleotides are TGCGCCAGCAGCTTGACGGCGGGAGGGCCCGATGAGCAGTTCTTC. This translates into CASSLTAGGPDEQFF.

V and J are TRBV7-2 and TRBJ2-3; TRBD2 matches at 11 bases. V lost 3 bases to trimming and J lost 4 bases; unmatched junction nucleotides: 6. The germline V gene has CDR1 SGHTA and CDR2 FQGNSA. The CDR3 is 16 residues long. The chain's CDR3 is CASSFVAGGPSDTQYF. The DNA for the CDR3 is TGTGCCAGCAGCTTCGTAGCGGGAGGGCCCTCAGATACGCAGTATTTT.

The chain employs TRBV18 and TRBJ1-5, with TRBD1 matching 7 bases. CDR3 length: 15 amino acids. Germline CDR1 reads KGHSH; CDR2 reads LQKENI. After removal of 4 bases from V and 6 bases from J, the junction contained 9 bases not matched to a gene. CDR3: CASSRTGDKGQPQHF. The CDR3 DNA follows: TGTGCCAGCTCACGTACAGGGGATAAGGGTCAGCCCCAGCATTTT.

This clone came up once. The CDR3 DNA reads TGTGCCAGCAGCACTCACCGAACATATTACCGGGTGTTACTCCCTCGGGCTAATGAAAAACTGTTTTTT. Its protein product is CASSTHRTYYRVLLPRANEKLFF. The chain combines TRBV21-1 with TRBJ1-4. TRBV21-1 is a pseudogene. The CDR3 runs 23 residues.

This chain links TRBV5-4 with TRBJ2-4; TRBD2 matches at 11 bases. This CDR3 is 13 amino acids long. Per germline, CDR1 SGHNT and CDR2 YYREEE (reference sequence). The V and J ends lost 6 bases and 5 bases, in that order; junction bases with no gene match: 1. The DNA of the CDR3 is TGTGCCAGCATGGGACTAGCGGAAAACATTCAGTACTTC. Translation gives CASMGLAENIQYF.

V and J are TRBV5-1 and TRBJ2-1, with 10 bases lining up with TRBD2. Germline CDR1 is SGHRS and CDR2 is YFSETQ. The CDR3 is 15 amino acids. V shed 4 bases and J 3 bases; nucleotides not matched to a gene: 4. The CDR3 DNA follows: TGCGCCAGCAGCATGGCTAGCGGGAGCTACAATGAGCAGTTCTTC. Amino acid sequence: CASSMASGSYNEQFF.

The rearrangement links TRBV5-1 to TRBJ1-1; 12 bases fit TRBD1. The CDR3 covers 14 residues. Germline CDR1 and CDR2: SGHRS and YFSETQ. J gave up 13 bases and V 4 bases, and 11 bases lay outside the gene matches. CDR3 bases: TGCGCCAGCAGCGCCGGGACAGGGGGCTGGTGGGTTTTCTTT. Amino acids: CASSAGTGGWWVFF.

In regard to this clone: The junction differs from germline at one of its ends, possibly a read error. The chain is built from TRBV6-1 and TRBJ2-1; tentatively, D is TRBD1 (6 bases). The CDR3 runs to 10 residues. Germline assignment: CDR1 MNHNS and CDR2 SASEGT. CDR3: CASGDNEQFF. The CDR3 DNA follows: TGTGCCAGTGGGGACAACGAGCAGTTCTTC.

This clone was counted between two and nine times. The chain recombines TRBV19 with TRBJ1-1, with 8 positions matching TRBD1. The CDR3 length is 14 residues. Unmatched junction bases numbered 7, after V lost 5 bases and J lost 5 bases. Germline V gives CDR1 LNHDA, CDR2 SQIVND (reference sequence). CDR3 in amino acids: CASSSTGGSTEAFF. The CDR3 nucleotides are TGTGCCAGTAGTTCAACAGGGGGATCTACTGAAGCTTTCTTT.

This clone was picked up one time. V usage is TRBV7-9 and J usage is TRBJ2-3, with D possibly TRBD2 on 6 matching bases. CDR3 size: 15 residues. Germline values: CDR1 SEHNR, CDR2 FQNEAQ (reference sequence). The V gene lost 5 bases and the J gene lost 4 bases, with 16 bases spanning the gap. As DNA, the CDR3 is TGTGCCAGCAGCCTACGGGGACTCACGGCAGATACGCAGTATTTT. It translates to CASSLRGLTADTQYF.

This chain uses TRBV27 with TRBJ2-7, with 10 bases fitting TRBD2. Germline CDR1 reads MNHEY; CDR2 reads SMNVEV (reference sequence). Trimming removed 5 bases from V and 4 bases from J; junction bases left unmatched: 5. The CDR3 is made up of 14 amino acids. DNA for the CDR3: TGTGCCAGCAGTACCGGGACTAGCGTTTACGAGCAGTACTTC. Translating gives CASSTGTSVYEQYF.

The rearrangement links TRBV4-1 to TRBJ1-6; D not certain. The germline gives CDR1 MGHRA, CDR2 YSYEKL. This CDR3 spans 16 amino acids. Trimming removed 3 bases from V and 8 bases from J, with 17 bases in between. The CDR3 sequence: CASSQVVGGQDSPLHF. The CDR3 DNA reads as TGCGCCAGCAGCCAGGTGGTGGGAGGGCAGGATTCACCCCTCCACTTT.

The V call is TRBV27, the J call TRBJ2-3, with TRBD2 matching 7 bases. V dropped 3 bases and J dropped 0; count of bases not matched to a gene: 3. CDR1 is MNHEY and CDR2 is SMNVEV in the germline V gene (reference sequence). The CDR3 loop spans 15 amino acids. Here the CDR3 DNA reads TGTGCCAGCAGTTTTAGCGGGCGAAGCACAGATACGCAGTATTTT. Translated, it gives CASSFSGRSTDTQYF.

The chain employs TRBV2 and TRBJ1-2, with D hard to call. The V and J ends lost 4 bases and 2 bases respectively, with 8 bases between them. Germline CDR1 reads SNHLY; CDR2 reads FYNNEI. This CDR3 has 13 amino acids. The CDR3 loop reads CASSGGENYGYTF. The CDR3 DNA reads as TGTGCCAGCAGTGGTGGGGAGAACTATGGCTACACCTTC.

The CDR3, as DNA: TGCGCCAGCAGCCAAGGAGGAAATATATTCGAGGAGCTGTTTTTT. Encoded protein: CASSQGGNIFEELFF. The chain employs TRBV4-3 and TRBJ2-2; D unclear. In germline, CDR1 is LGHNA, CDR2 YSLEER. The CDR3 runs 15 residues. V was clipped by 1 base and J by 10 bases, with 16 bases between them.

The chain employs TRBV4-2 and TRBJ2-2; D perhaps matches TRBD1 (5 bases). The CDR3 spans 15 residues. With 0 bases removed from V and 5 bases from J, the gap between germline ends came to 10 bases. Germline assignment: CDR1 LGHNA and CDR2 YNFKEQ. The CDR3 DNA reads TGTGCCAGCAGCCAAGATAGGGGCAAGACCGGGGAGCTGTTTTTT. Translated, it gives CASSQDRGKTGELFF.

V and J are TRBV6-1 and TRBJ1-2; 7 bases match TRBD1. This CDR3 contains 13 residues. Germline CDR1 and CDR2: MNHNS and SASEGT. The ends lost 3 bases at V and 2 bases at J; junction bases unmatched: 0. CDR3 protein: CASSEDRNYGYTF. CDR3 bases: TGTGCCAGCAGTGAGGACAGGAACTATGGCTACACCTTC.

The chain joins TRBV6-1 to TRBJ1-2; possibly TRBD1 for D (6 bases). The V end lost 8 bases, the J end lost 2 bases, and 15 bases lay between the germline ends. The CDR3 is made up of 14 amino acids. The germline gives CDR1 MNHNS, CDR2 SASEGT. CDR3 sequence reads: CASFLTGQNYGYTF. CDR3 coding DNA: TGTGCCAGCTTCTTAACTGGACAGAACTATGGCTACACCTTC.

The chain uses TRBV4-2 and TRBJ2-4, with D perhaps matching TRBD2 (6 bases). The CDR3 runs to 14 residues. The germline V gene has CDR1 LGHNA and CDR2 YNFKEQ. V was pared by 0 bases and J by 6 bases, with 9 bases between. This CDR3 is CASSQDAGINIQYF. The CDR3 DNA reads as TGTGCCAGCAGCCAAGATGCGGGGATAAACATTCAGTACTTC.

In the case of this clone: The same CDR3 can be traced to other DNA sequences in this sample. The V call is TRBV6-4, the J call TRBJ2-2, with a tentative D call TRBD1 (6 bases). Germline lookup yields CDR1 MRHNA and CDR2 SNTAGT. Deletions cut 4 bases from V and 0 bases from J, with 12 bases between. The CDR3 is 16 amino acids. The CDR3 sequence: CASSVGTSANTGELFF. CDR3 bases: TGTGCCAGCAGTGTGGGGACATCAGCGAACACCGGGGAGCTGTTTTTT.

V usage is TRBV28 and J usage is TRBJ2-5; TRBD1 matches at 7 bases. The V and J ends lost 5 bases and 5 bases, in that order; junction bases with no gene match: 11. Germline-derived CDR1 and CDR2 are MDHEN and SYDVKM. The CDR3 is 15 residues long. CDR3 sequence reads: CASSLPGTDHETQYF. DNA of the CDR3: TGTGCCAGCAGTCTCCCAGGGACAGATCATGAGACCCAGTACTTC.

This sequence joins TRBV5-4 and TRBJ2-7; 7 bases are shared with TRBD1. With V trimmed by 4 bases and J by 3 bases, 7 bases remained unmatched. This CDR3 spans 14 amino acids. Germline lookup yields CDR1 SGHNT and CDR2 YYREEE (reference sequence). The CDR3 is CASSAPGQIYEQYF. The DNA of the CDR3 is TGTGCCAGCAGCGCGCCGGGACAGATCTACGAGCAGTACTTC.